This T cell receptor (beta chain) appears in the sequencing data of a study of patients and donors after allogeneic stem cell transplantation. CDR3 length: 11 residues. Germline values: CDR1 LGHDT, CDR2 YNNKEL (reference sequence). The V end lost 4 bases, the J end lost 8 bases, and 5 bases lay between the germline ends. This clonotype appeared a few times. Using its own MiXCR run on the RT-PCR reads, TCRdb lists one record per CDR3 protein. Among about 87,000 distinct CDR3 sequences listed, 4.5% to 5% were seen once. V usage is TRBV3-1 and J usage is TRBJ2-2; no reliable D call. This receptor was obtained from a human donor who was either an allogeneic HSCT recipient or a stem cell or donor lymphocyte infusion donor (not recorded which). It is not recorded whose cells these are; they may come from a transplant donor. Source material: blood, either unsorted or a sorted T cell fraction (not recorded which). CDR3 coding DNA: TGTGCCAGCAGCCTCCCAGGGGAGCTGTTTTTT. Translation gives CASSLPGELFF.